This paragraph covers one TCR beta chain sequence. Its matching antigen is unknown. CD8 cells regarded as naive lacked CD45RO, were positively chosen for CCR7, and omitted terminally differentiated effector memory CD45RA+ cells. This sample stems from a study of shared clonotypes between healthy human individuals. CDR1 LGHNA and CDR2 YSLEER come from the germline V gene. The CDR3 spans 15 residues. V lost 0 bases and J lost 0, with 6 bases in between. Points from the study as a whole: On the whole, naive subsets had larger estimated richness than memory subsets had. Generation of non-shared clonotypes was less probable than generation of clonotypes shared by all four donors.

In the original analysis: Filtering differed since immunoSEQ provided only junctions, with no quality scores. The assay was immunoSEQ multiplex PCR, and TCRdb's table has in-frame clones only and misses some. Clone size and the V and J calls come from that table; the DNA yielded D and trimming. The table includes about 2.2 million clones, 93% detected once. Material for sequencing was naive CD8+ T cells from PBMCs. The chain has TRBV4-3 and TRBJ1-3; D remains ambiguous. This receptor was identified in a young man in good health. Some clones in this sample may be carry-over from other donors' samples. This CDR3 is CASSQEAISGNTIYF. The CDR3 DNA reads TGCGCCAGCAGCCAAGAGGCGATCTCTGGAAACACCATATATTTT.